The rows below give T cell receptor beta chains drawn from one sample of a study of beta chain features in type 1 diabetes. Assay: immunoSEQ multiplex PCR; the TCRdb copy retains only in-frame clones and omits some. Of about 470,000 clones listed, 30% are singletons. Material for sequencing was naive CD4+ T cells from blood. Every receptor here comes from a young man in good health. The CDR3 runs from the conserved cysteine through the conserved F or W. D genes are given only for firm matches. Expanded clones are given a class, and other clones once, few, many or no size at all.

TRBV4-1	.	.	TRBJ2-7	CASSQVFRLEYEQYF	TGCGCCAGCAGCCAAGTGTTCAGGTTAGAGTACGAGCAGTACTTC
TRBV4-1	TRBD2	few	TRBJ2-4	CASSPRGAASDIQYF	TGCGCCAGCAGCCCGCGGGGGGCAGCGTCTGACATTCAGTACTTC
TRBV7-9	.	few	TRBJ2-1	CASVLAFGEQFF	TGTGCCAGCGTCCTAGCGTTCGGAGAGCAGTTCTTC
TRBV29-1	.	.	TRBJ2-7	CSEVQQRPTYEQYF	TGCAGCGAAGTACAACAACGCCCTACGTACGAGCAGTACTTC
TRBV9	TRBD2	.	TRBJ2-3	CASSQLAGPTDTQYF	TGTGCCAGCAGCCAACTAGCGGGACCCACAGATACGCAGTATTTT
TRBV5-1	TRBD2	.	TRBJ2-3	CASSSSGTTDTQYF	TGCGCCAGCAGCTCTAGCGGTACCACAGATACGCAGTATTTT
TRBV10-3	TRBD1	.	TRBJ2-1	CAISEPTGSNEQFF	TGTGCCATCAGTGAGCCGACAGGGTCCAATGAGCAGTTCTTC
TRBV6-6	TRBD1	few	TRBJ1-2	CASSAGGSGGYTF	TGTGCCAGCAGCGCAGGGGGGAGCGGGGGCTACACCTTC
TRBV28	.	few	TRBJ2-1	CASSPRGQSYNEQFF	TGTGCCAGCAGCCCCCGGGGGCAAAGCTACAATGAGCAGTTCTTC
TRBV9	TRBD1	.	TRBJ2-3	CASSAARSGTGGKDTQYF	TGTGCCAGCAGCGCAGCCCGATCGGGGACAGGGGGCAAAGATACGCAGTATTTT
TRBV9	TRBD2	.	TRBJ2-5	CASSSRRAGARQETQYF	TGTGCCAGCAGCTCTCGCAGAGCGGGAGCGCGCCAAGAGACCCAGTACTTC
TRBV7-3	.	.	TRBJ2-2	CASSLAQNTGELFF	TGTGCCAGCAGCTTAGCACAGAACACCGGGGAGCTGTTTTTT
TRBV6-5	TRBD2	.	TRBJ2-1	CASSYGGRPFF	TGTGCCAGCAGTTATGGCGGGAGGCCCTTCTTC
TRBV29-1	.	.	TRBJ2-1	CSVGGSEDRAYNEQFF	TGCAGCGTTGGCGGGTCGGAGGACAGAGCTTACAATGAGCAGTTCTTC
TRBV29-1	.	few	TRBJ2-1	CSVETRRGLYNEQFF	TGCAGCGTTGAAACCCGGCGGGGGCTTTACAATGAGCAGTTCTTC
TRBV29-1	.	few	TRBJ2-1	CSVVRTNEQFF	TGCAGCGTTGTACGTACAAATGAGCAGTTCTTC
TRBV29-1	.	.	TRBJ2-1	CSVSGTPSSYNEQFF	TGCAGCGTTTCCGGGACGCCAAGCTCCTACAATGAGCAGTTCTTC
TRBV30	TRBD1	.	TRBJ1-2	CAWRSPGTGANYGYTF	TGTGCCTGGAGGAGTCCCGGGACAGGAGCTAACTATGGCTACACCTTC
TRBV29-1	.	few	TRBJ1-2	CSARTHTAGYTF	TGCAGCGCCCGAACGCATACGGCTGGCTACACCTTC
TRBV18	.	few	TRBJ2-4	CASSPRDTENIQYF	TGTGCCAGCTCACCAAGGGACACAGAAAACATTCAGTACTTC
TRBV7-8	TRBD2	few	TRBJ2-5	CASSLRETSAKETQYF	TGTGCCAGCAGCTTAAGAGAGACTAGCGCTAAAGAGACCCAGTACTTC
TRBV11-2	.	.	TRBJ2-2	CASSWLTVNTGELFF	TGTGCCAGCAGTTGGTTGACGGTTAACACCGGGGAGCTGTTTTTT
TRBV18	.	.	TRBJ2-5	CASSPNGQETQYF	TGTGCCAGCTCACCGAACGGTCAGGAGACCCAGTACTTC
TRBV9	.	.	TRBJ1-1	CASSVGPLLLAFF	TGTGCCAGCAGCGTAGGCCCTTTACTTCTAGCTTTCTTT
TRBV10-3	TRBD2	few	TRBJ2-1	CAITRTSGSEQFF	TGTGCCATCACCCGGACTAGCGGGAGTGAGCAGTTCTTC
TRBV19	.	.	TRBJ2-2	CASSPYGGIGTGELFF	TGTGCCAGTAGTCCCTATGGGGGTATCGGCACCGGGGAGCTGTTTTTT
TRBV7-9	.	.	TRBJ2-7	CASSLDYEQYF	TGTGCCAGCAGCTTAGACTACGAGCAGTACTTC
TRBV4-1	TRBD2	few	TRBJ2-1	CASSQRFFVLAGSSGNEQFF	TGCGCCAGCAGCCAAAGGTTCTTTGTTTTAGCGGGGTCTTCGGGGAATGAGCAGTTCTTC